A single sample gave rise to the 9 T cell receptor beta chains below, sequenced in a study of T cells in Graves' hyperthyroidism and ophthalmopathy. TCR beta CDR3 region amplification was performed from RNA transcripts. Primed by the HTBI set, a first-round RT-PCR was run on the TCR CDR3. TCRdb independently ran MiXCR on the multiplex PCR reads; one entry per CDR3 protein. Of fewer than 500,000 distinct CDR3 sequences in the sample, approximately 12% were seen once. Sequencing was carried out using blood. Receptors were obtained from a young man with Graves' hyperthyroidism that later progressed to Graves' ophthalmopathy.

This clonotype was detected ten times or more. The gene calls are TRBV6-1 and TRBJ1-5; a weak D match, TRBD1 (6 bases). The CDR3 contains 16 residues. V lost 5 bases to trimming and J lost 5 bases, with 19 bases between them. Germline assignment: CDR1 MNHNS and CDR2 SASEGT. DNA of the CDR3: TGTGCCAGCAGTTTAAGAGCGGGGGGCGGTGATCAGCCCCAGCATTTT. It specifies CASSLRAGGGDQPQHF.

This clonotype came up many times. The genes are TRBV27 and TRBJ2-3; D unclear. Germline V gene data show CDR1 as MNHEY and CDR2 as SMNVEV (reference sequence). CDR3 size: 13 residues. The V end was cut by 2 bases, the J end by 6 bases, with 9 bases between. The CDR3 here is CASSLAGGDTQYF. CDR3 bases: TGTGCCAGCAGTTTAGCCGGTGGGGATACGCAGTATTTT.

This clonotype was counted between two and nine times. The V call is TRBV30, the J call TRBJ1-3; weak D call: TRBD1 (5 bases). Looked up from germline, CDR1 is GTSNPN and CDR2 is SVGIG (reference sequence). The CDR3 totals 14 residues. CDR3 residues: CAYGTGSLGNTIYF. CDR3 DNA: TGTGCTTATGGGACGGGTTCTCTTGGAAACACCATATATTTT.

At least ten counts were recorded for this clonotype. This chain's CDR3 is CASSQRPLGSDTQYF. The CDR3 DNA reads as TGTGCCAGCAGCCAACGACCCCTCGGCTCAGATACGCAGTATTTT. This chain joins TRBV3-1 and TRBJ2-3; D not resolved. Looked up from germline, CDR1 is LGHDT and CDR2 is YNNKEL (reference sequence). This CDR3 region has 15 residues. V lost 2 bases, J lost 4 bases, and 13 bases lay in between.

V gene TRBV6-2 or TRBV6-3 combines with J gene TRBJ2-7; D could derive from TRBD1 or TRBD2 (7 bases each). Germline V gene lookup returns CDR1 MNHEY and CDR2 SVGEGT. The CDR3 loop spans 15 amino acids. Trimming left V 7 bases short and J 3 bases short, with 19 bases between. The CDR3 DNA sequence: TGTGCCAGCATCCTCCAGGGGGGGAACTTCTACGAGCAGTACTTC. This codes for CASILQGGNFYEQYF.

There are many counts of this clonotype. V is TRBV29-1 and J is TRBJ2-3, with D possibly matching TRBD2 (6 bases). CDR3 length equals 14 residues. Between the trimmed V and J ends, which lost 7 bases and 0 bases, there was a span of 14 bases. Germline V gene data show CDR1 as SQVTM and CDR2 as ANQGSEA. The CDR3 DNA reads TGCAGCGCCAGGGACTTTCCTAGCACAGATACGCAGTATTTT. It is translated as CSARDFPSTDTQYF.

V gene TRBV19 combines with J gene TRBJ1-4, with D maybe TRBD1 (6 bases). Looked up from germline, CDR1 is LNHDA and CDR2 is SQIVND (reference sequence). V shed 6 bases and J shed 8 bases, with 13 bases lying between them. This CDR3 has 13 residues. The CDR3 bases are TGTGCCAGTAGGCGGGGGCGCGGGGAAAAACTGTTTTTT. Its translation: CASRRGRGEKLFF.

This chain joins TRBV3-1 and TRBJ2-3, with D hard to call. The CDR3 is 14 residues long. Trimming took off 1 base at V and 1 base at J, with 6 bases between the two ends. CDR1 LGHDT and CDR2 YNNKEL come from the germline V gene (reference sequence). CDR3 nucleotide sequence: TGTGCCAGCAGCCAAGGGATCGGCACAGATACGCAGTATTTT. Amino acid sequence: CASSQGIGTDTQYF.

J is TRBJ1-6 and V is TRBV7-6, with D unclear. Germline V lookup: CDR1 SGHVS, CDR2 FNYEAQ. This CDR3 contains 16 residues. The ends were cut back, 3 bases at V and 4 bases at J, with 13 bases in the middle. The CDR3 region is CASSFSPGRYNSPLHF. The CDR3 nucleotides read TGTGCCAGCAGCTTTAGCCCCGGCAGGTATAATTCACCCCTCCACTTT.